A selection of T cell receptor beta chains follows, all from one sample in a study of beta chain features in type 1 diabetes. TCRdb's table, derived via immunoSEQ multiplex PCR, lists solely in-frame clones and lacks some. The sample yields 500,000 to 850,000 clones, about 14% seen once. Sequenced: naive CD4+ T cells from blood. These receptors all come from a man in his late teens or twenties with type 1 diabetes. The CDR3 runs from the conserved cysteine through the conserved F or W. A D gene is named only where the DNA matches it firmly. Clone size is given for some rows only: seen once, a few or many times, or a class if the clone is expanded.

cdr3_length	j_call	clone_size	v_call	d_call	cdr3_aa	cdr3_nt
14	TRBJ2-3	-	TRBV19	-	CASSSRVSVDTQYF	TGTGCCAGTAGTTCTAGGGTTTCGGTGGATACGCAGTATTTT
14	TRBJ1-2	few	TRBV19	-	CASSIDRTVYGYTF	TGTGCCAGTAGTATAGATCGGACAGTCTATGGCTACACCTTC
16	TRBJ2-7	few	TRBV14	TRBD1	CASSHWTGISSYEQYF	TGTGCCAGCAGCCACTGGACAGGGATTTCCTCCTACGAGCAGTACTTC
14	TRBJ2-7	few	TRBV30	TRBD2	CAWSLAGGPGEQYF	TGTGCCTGGTCTCTAGCGGGGGGGCCAGGCGAGCAGTACTTC
11	TRBJ2-5	-	TRBV30	-	CAWTSAETQYF	TGTGCCTGGACGAGCGCGGAGACCCAGTACTTC
14	TRBJ1-5	-	TRBV7-9	-	CASSPQGFGQPQHF	TGTGCCAGCAGCCCGCAGGGGTTCGGTCAGCCCCAGCATTTT
17	TRBJ1-2	-	TRBV30	-	CAWSAFLRIQINYGYTF	TGTGCCTGGAGTGCTTTTTTGAGAATCCAGATTAACTATGGCTACACCTTC
15	TRBJ1-2	-	TRBV5-4	-	CASSSRAGGTGGYTF	TGTGCCAGCAGCTCTAGAGCTGGGGGAACGGGTGGCTACACCTTC
13	TRBJ1-4	-	TRBV30	-	CAWSSGSGGKLFF	TGTGCCTGGAGTTCTGGATCGGGGGGAAAACTGTTTTTT
16	TRBJ1-6	once	TRBV4-3	-	CASSQDKQAYNSPLHF	TGCGCCAGCAGCCAAGATAAACAAGCCTATAATTCACCCCTCCACTTT
14	TRBJ2-1	few	TRBV25-1	-	CASSDGGLYNEQFF	TGTGCCAGCAGTGACGGGGGACTGTACAATGAGCAGTTCTTC
14	TRBJ1-4	few	TRBV28	TRBD1	CASSGMTGNEKLFF	TGTGCCAGCAGCGGAATGACAGGGAATGAAAAACTGTTTTTT
15	TRBJ2-2	few	TRBV12-5	-	CASGRGQEATGELFF	TGTGCTAGTGGACGGGGCCAGGAGGCCACCGGGGAGCTGTTTTTT
13	TRBJ2-1	few	TRBV5-1	-	CASSSQGYNEQFF	TGCGCCAGCAGCTCTCAGGGGTACAATGAGCAGTTCTTC
18	TRBJ1-5	-	TRBV30	TRBD1	CAWSVRQWTGDSNQPQHF	TGTGCCTGGAGTGTTCGTCAGTGGACAGGGGATAGCAATCAGCCCCAGCATTTT
14	TRBJ1-1	-	TRBV7-9	-	CASRGRGENTEAFF	TGTGCCAGCAGGGGTAGGGGGGAGAACACTGAAGCTTTCTTT
17	TRBJ2-3	-	TRBV6-1	TRBD1	CASSEGRAGGVTDTQYF	TGTGCCAGCAGTGAGGGTAGGGCAGGGGGCGTCACAGATACGCAGTATTTT
12	TRBJ2-1	few	TRBV18	TRBD2	CAGTGGNNEQFF	TGTGCCGGGACGGGGGGAAATAATGAGCAGTTCTTC
14	TRBJ2-7	-	TRBV30	-	CAWKRQGGPYEQYF	TGTGCCTGGAAGAGGCAGGGAGGCCCCTACGAGCAGTACTTC
15	TRBJ2-5	few	TRBV9	TRBD2	CASSVGTSGKETQYF	TGTGCCAGCAGCGTCGGGACTAGCGGAAAAGAGACCCAGTACTTC
14	TRBJ1-6	few	TRBV27	TRBD1	CASIPRGFNSPLHF	TGTGCCAGCATCCCCAGGGGGTTTAATTCACCCCTCCACTTT
17	TRBJ2-6	-	TRBV5-4	-	CASSLRTLASGANVLTF	TGTGCCAGCAGCTTGAGGACGTTAGCCTCTGGGGCCAACGTCCTGACTTTC